The rows below give T cell receptor beta chains drawn from one sample of a study of cytomegalovirus exposure and HLA in healthy donors. Only in-frame clones appear in the TCRdb table, and some are missing; sequencing was by immunoSEQ multiplex PCR. The table lists around 150,000 clones, approximately 77% of them singletons. The sequenced sample consisted of PBMCs. The receptor set was obtained from a man aged 25 to 40 in good health and CMV-seronegative. CDR3s include the opening cysteine and the closing phenylalanine or tryptophan. Fields, in order: D gene, clone size, J gene, V gene, CDR3 protein, CDR3 DNA. The D gene is left open where the match is weak. Only part of the rows carry a size: once, few, many, or a class if the clone is expanded.

TRBD1	NA	TRBJ2-4	TRBV27	CASSSMTGGRSKNIQYF	TGTGCCAGCAGTTCCATGACAGGGGGGAGGTCCAAAAACATTCAGTACTTC
TRBD1	NA	TRBJ2-1	TRBV5-1	CASSFFGTGTEGNEQFF	TGCGCCAGCAGCTTCTTTGGGACAGGGACCGAGGGGAATGAGCAGTTCTTC
NA	few	TRBJ1-3	TRBV5-1	CASSLGEDGNTIYF	TGCGCCAGCAGTTTAGGGGAGGACGGAAACACCATATATTTT
TRBD1	once	TRBJ1-1	TRBV4-1	CASSLKTGVNTEAFF	TGCGCCAGCAGCCTTAAAACAGGGGTGAACACTGAAGCTTTCTTT
NA	NA	TRBJ1-4	TRBV6-1	CASSVGRNLEKLFF	TGTGCCAGCTCGGTGGGCAGGAACCTTGAAAAACTGTTTTTT
TRBD1	NA	TRBJ1-2	TRBV6-1	CASLWDSFEYGYTF	TGTGCCAGCCTTTGGGACAGCTTTGAGTATGGCTACACCTTC
TRBD2	NA	TRBJ2-1	TRBV19	CASSMGGLAGVRRGEQFF	TGTGCCAGTAGTATGGGGGGACTAGCGGGAGTCCGCCGAGGGGAGCAGTTCTTC
NA	NA	TRBJ2-3	TRBV7-8	CASSLNRDTDTQYF	TGTGCCAGCAGCTTGAACAGGGATACAGATACGCAGTATTTT
NA	NA	TRBJ1-1	TRBV18	CASSLRTRGDTEAFF	TGTGCCAGCTCGCTTAGGACTAGGGGGGACACTGAAGCTTTCTTT
NA	NA	TRBJ2-3	TRBV7-8	CASSLVADTQYF	TGTGCCAGCAGCTTAGTCGCAGATACGCAGTATTTT
NA	NA	TRBJ2-7	TRBV10-3	CAISEGSVTRGQYF	TGTGCCATCAGTGAGGGGAGTGTGACCCGGGGGCAGTACTTC
NA	NA	TRBJ1-2	TRBV9	CASSVEGMGNYGYTF	TGTGCCAGCAGCGTAGAGGGGATGGGGAACTATGGCTACACCTTC
TRBD1	NA	TRBJ1-1	TRBV5-5	CASSPLNRGLTEAFF	TGTGCCAGCAGCCCATTAAACAGGGGGCTCACTGAAGCTTTCTTT
NA	NA	TRBJ2-5	TRBV4-1	CASSQVPPNGETQYF	TGCGCCAGCAGCCAAGTACCACCAAACGGAGAGACCCAGTACTTC
TRBD1	NA	TRBJ2-1	TRBV5-6	CASSFSGGTGNNEQFF	TGTGCCAGCAGCTTTTCGGGCGGGACAGGGAACAATGAGCAGTTCTTC
TRBD2	NA	TRBJ2-1	TRBV5-1	CASSFLSGSSRNEQFF	TGCGCCAGCAGCTTCCTTAGCGGGAGCTCGAGGAATGAGCAGTTCTTC
NA	NA	TRBJ2-3	TRBV19	CASSRSSPSTDTQYF	TGTGCCAGTAGTCGGTCAAGCCCTAGCACAGATACGCAGTATTTT
NA	NA	TRBJ2-7	TRBV18	CASSQTETYEQYF	TGTGCCAGCTCCCAGACGGAGACCTACGAGCAGTACTTC
NA	once	TRBJ1-2	TRBV30	CAWSVGQGYGYTF	TGTGCCTGGAGTGTAGGTCAGGGTTACGGCTACACCTTC
NA	NA	TRBJ1-2	TRBV27	CASSPDRFAYGYTF	TGTGCCAGCAGTCCCGACAGATTCGCCTATGGCTACACCTTC
NA	NA	TRBJ1-2	TRBV28	CASSDTTNYGYTF	TGTGCCAGCAGTGATACAACGAACTATGGCTACACCTTC
TRBD2	NA	TRBJ2-2	TRBV4-2	CASSQESGRDTGELFF	TGTGCCAGCAGCCAAGAGTCCGGGAGGGACACCGGGGAGCTGTTTTTT
TRBD1	few	TRBJ2-7	TRBV6-5	CASSYGTGESYEQYF	TGTGCCAGCAGTTACGGGACAGGGGAAAGCTACGAGCAGTACTTC
NA	NA	TRBJ2-1	TRBV9	CASSAWSGEQFF	TGTGCCAGCAGCGCCTGGTCGGGTGAGCAGTTCTTC
NA	NA	TRBJ2-2	TRBV27	CASSSPQGSAGELFF	TGTGCCAGCAGTTCGCCACAGGGTAGCGCCGGGGAGCTGTTTTTT
NA	NA	TRBJ1-2	TRBV6-1	CASSANRDTYGYTF	TGTGCCAGCAGTGCGAACCGGGACACTTATGGCTACACCTTC
TRBD1	large	TRBJ1-5	TRBV28	CASSSGTGGVFPSNQPQHF	TGTGCCAGCAGTTCCGGGACAGGGGGCGTTTTTCCTAGCAATCAGCCCCAGCATTTT
TRBD2	NA	TRBJ2-5	TRBV9	CASSVGTSGRSWQETQYF	TGTGCCAGCAGCGTAGGGACTAGCGGGAGATCTTGGCAAGAGACCCAGTACTTC
TRBD1	NA	TRBJ1-6	TRBV6-5	CASSMMDRVNSPLHF	TGTGCCAGCAGTATGATGGACAGGGTAAATTCACCCCTCCACTTT
TRBD2	NA	TRBJ2-1	TRBV5-1	CASSTGASGNYNEQFF	TGCGCCAGCAGCACTGGAGCTAGCGGGAACTACAATGAGCAGTTCTTC
NA	NA	TRBJ2-7	TRBV7-8	CASSLADISYEQYF	TGTGCCAGCAGCTTGGCGGACATCTCCTACGAGCAGTACTTC
NA	NA	TRBJ2-3	TRBV10-3	CAARNLADSTDTQYF	TGTGCCGCCCGAAATCTAGCAGATAGCACAGATACGCAGTATTTT
NA	NA	TRBJ2-1	TRBV4-1	CASSRNFNEQFF	TGCGCCAGCAGCCGTAATTTCAATGAGCAGTTCTTC
TRBD2	NA	TRBJ2-3	TRBV6-5	CASSSTSGSTDTQYF	TGTGCCAGCAGTTCGACTAGCGGTAGCACAGATACGCAGTATTTT
TRBD2	once	TRBJ2-5	TRBV2	CASSRTSGSQETQYF	TGTGCCAGCAGTCGGACTAGCGGGAGCCAAGAGACCCAGTACTTC
NA	NA	TRBJ1-2	TRBV6-1	CASRSQPGQSYGYTF	TGTGCCAGCAGATCTCAACCCGGACAGAGCTATGGCTACACCTTC
NA	NA	TRBJ2-5	TRBV5-1	CASSLSGVPQETQYF	TGCGCCAGCAGCTTGTCCGGAGTTCCCCAAGAGACCCAGTACTTC
NA	once	TRBJ2-1	TRBV29-1	CSVGRGNYNEQFF	TGCAGCGTTGGAAGGGGCAACTACAATGAGCAGTTCTTC
TRBD1	NA	TRBJ1-4	TRBV12-5	CASAPGGLNEKLFF	TGTGCTAGTGCCCCAGGGGGCCTGAATGAAAAACTGTTTTTT
TRBD2	NA	TRBJ2-3	TRBV5-4	CASSPKLAGGPSDTQYF	TGTGCCAGCAGCCCTAAATTAGCGGGAGGGCCGTCAGATACGCAGTATTTT
NA	NA	TRBJ2-4	TRBV30	CAWSVDSNNIQYF	TGTGCCTGGAGTGTAGACAGTAACAACATTCAGTACTTC
TRBD1	NA	TRBJ2-7	TRBV4-2	CASSQDIGDRGYEQYF	TGTGCCAGCAGCCAAGATATAGGAGACAGGGGCTACGAGCAGTACTTC
TRBD1	NA	TRBJ2-7	TRBV19	CASSVDRGSYEQYF	TGTGCCAGTAGTGTTGACAGGGGTTCCTACGAGCAGTACTTC
NA	NA	TRBJ2-7	TRBV30	CAWSVAADWDF	TGTGCCTGGAGTGTGGCGGCGGACTGGGACTTC
NA	few	TRBJ2-7	TRBV7-9	CASSLSGDVYEQYF	TGTGCCAGCAGTCTTAGCGGTGACGTCTACGAGCAGTACTTC
NA	NA	TRBJ2-5	TRBV2	CASVEGGGKLGETQYF	TGTGCCAGCGTGGAAGGAGGCGGGAAATTGGGGGAGACCCAGTACTTC
NA	NA	TRBJ1-4	TRBV2	CASRRREGEKLFF	TGTGCCAGCAGACGACGGGAAGGCGAAAAACTGTTTTTT
NA	NA	TRBJ2-3	TRBV7-3	CASSFYSDTQYF	TGTGCCAGCAGCTTTTATTCAGATACGCAGTATTTT
NA	NA	TRBJ2-7	TRBV5-1	CASSFGTPAYEQYF	TGCGCCAGCAGCTTCGGGACACCAGCCTACGAGCAGTACTTC
NA	NA	TRBJ2-1	TRBV7-3	CASSSVGEGDEQFF	TGTGCCAGCAGCTCAGTTGGCGAGGGGGATGAGCAGTTCTTC
NA	few	TRBJ2-1	TRBV2	CASSRDTSGNEQFF	TGTGCCAGCAGTCGGGACACGTCTGGGAATGAGCAGTTCTTC